This entry lists 11 T cell receptor beta chains sequenced from one sample in a study of CD8+CD57+ T cells in acquired aplastic anemia. The use of genomic DNA as template underpinned the TCR beta VDJ and CDR3 profiling. Each CDR3 protein gets one entry after TCRdb re-called the reads with MiXCR. The repertoire holds approximately 98,000 distinct CDR3 sequences, with roughly 50% as singletons. Sequencing was done on a sample of sorted CD4+, CD8+, or CD8+CD57+ T cells (not recorded which) from PBMCs. These receptor sequences come from a human donor in good health, serving as a control.

This clonotype was picked up a small number of times. The V and J genes are TRBV10-3 and TRBJ1-2; D unresolved. CDR1 is ENHRY and CDR2 is SYGVKD in the germline V gene. The V and J ends lost 1 base and 7 bases respectively, with 7 bases between them. This CDR3 is built from 12 residues. The CDR3 is CAISEWRAGYTF. In DNA, the CDR3 is TGTGCCATCAGTGAGTGGAGGGCTGGCTACACCTTC.

The chain has TRBV25-1 and TRBJ2-1; TRBD1 is a possible D gene (6 bases). The CDR3 is 17 amino acids. Germline CDR1 and CDR2: MGHDK and SYGVNS. Trimming removed 2 bases from V and 6 bases from J, with 20 bases in between. This CDR3 is CASSELLGEGVLNEQFF. The CDR3, as DNA: TGTGCCAGCAGTGAACTTTTAGGCGAGGGGGTTCTCAATGAGCAGTTCTTC.

Only one count was recorded for this clonotype. This rearrangement joins TRBV20-1 to TRBJ2-7; D might be TRBD2 (6 bases). This CDR3 is built from 15 residues. Deletions cut 1 base from V and 3 bases from J, with 16 bases between. Germline values: CDR1 DFQATT, CDR2 SNEGSKA (reference sequence). For the CDR3, the DNA is TGCAGTGCTAGAGGGTCTACGGGGGTACTCTACGAGCAGTACTTC. It encodes CSARGSTGVLYEQYF.

This chain joins TRBV19 and TRBJ1-6; TRBD1 might be the D (6 bases). There are 15 residues in the CDR3. The V gene lost 7 bases and the J gene lost 8 bases, with 18 bases spanning the gap. CDR1 and CDR2 (germline): LNHDA, SQIVND (reference sequence). CDR3 in DNA: TGTGCCAGTACCCTCTCACAGGGAGCTTATTCACCCCTCCACTTT. Residues: CASTLSQGAYSPLHF.

The rearrangement links TRBV20-1 to TRBJ2-7, with 10 positions matching TRBD1. The CDR3 sequence is 14 residues long. Germline values: CDR1 DFQATT, CDR2 SNEGSKA (reference sequence). The ends lost 1 base at V and 3 bases at J; junction bases unmatched: 3. The CDR3 bases are TGCAGTGCTAGAGGCCGGGACAGGGGCTACGAGCAGTACTTC. As protein: CSARGRDRGYEQYF.

This clonotype appeared many times. CDR3 coding DNA: TGTGCCAGTACCTCCGGACAGGGCACAGATACGCAGTATTTT. Its translation is CASTSGQGTDTQYF. The chain is built from TRBV19 and TRBJ2-3; 7 bases line up with TRBD1. Germline V lookup: CDR1 LNHDA, CDR2 SQIVND (reference sequence). Trimming cost V 7 bases and J 1 base; bases outside gene matches: 5. The length of the CDR3 is 14 residues.

The V gene is TRBV19, the J gene TRBJ1-2; a possible D gene is TRBD1 (5 bases). V dropped 4 bases and J dropped 3 bases, with 12 bases sitting between them. Germline V gene lookup returns CDR1 LNHDA and CDR2 SQIVND (reference sequence). The CDR3 consists of 14 residues. The CDR3 DNA follows: TGTGCCAGTAGTAGAGCAGGGTGGGACTATGGCTACACCTTC. Amino acid sequence: CASSRAGWDYGYTF.

The rearrangement uses TRBV7-3 and TRBJ1-2, with D hard to call. Germline lookup yields CDR1 SGHTA and CDR2 FQGTGA. This CDR3 region has 13 residues. V dropped 8 bases and J dropped 5 bases, with 15 bases sitting between them. The chain's CDR3 is CASGPGGGYGYTF. DNA of the CDR3: TGTGCCAGCGGCCCGGGCGGAGGATATGGCTACACCTTC.

The sample holds a few counts of this clonotype. A junction boundary mismatches the germline segment, possibly from a read error. The chain joins TRBV9 to TRBJ1-3; unclear D gene. The CDR3 covers 15 residues. Germline V gene lookup returns CDR1 SGDLS and CDR2 YYNGEE. CDR3 residues: CTSSPHHMTGNTIYF. CDR3 nucleotide sequence: TGTACCAGCAGCCCCCACCACATGACTGGAAACACCATATATTTT.

The CDR3 nucleotides read TGTGCCAGCAGCTTAATCGGACAGCCCCAGTACTTC. Protein product: CASSLIGQPQYF. The chain combines TRBV7-3 with TRBJ2-5; a possible D gene is TRBD1 (6 bases). CDR3 length equals 12 residues. With 1 base removed from V and 9 bases from J, the gap between germline ends came to 9 bases. Looked up from germline, CDR1 is SGHTA and CDR2 is FQGTGA. Drawing the rest from reference TRBV7-3 and TRBJ2-5, the complete variable domain is GAGVSQTPSNKVTEKGKYVELRCDPISGHTALYWYRQSLGQGPEFLIYFQGTGAADDSGLPNDRFFAVRPEGSVSTLKIQRTERGDSAVYLCASSLIGQPQYFGPGTRLLVL.

This chain connects TRBV12-3 or TRBV12-4 to TRBJ2-1; no definite D call. Trimming left V 7 bases short and J 5 bases short, with 15 bases between. The CDR3 is 14 residues long. Here the CDR3 reads CASTTYPSNNEQFF. The CDR3 nucleotides are TGTGCCAGCACCACCTACCCTTCTAACAATGAGCAGTTCTTC.